This T cell receptor (beta chain) derives from a study of T cell changes during pregnancy in multiple sclerosis. CDR3 length: 15 residues. Germline V gene lookup returns CDR1 MNHEY and CDR2 SMNVEV (reference sequence). V was pared by 7 bases and J by 4 bases, with 11 bases of the junction left unmatched. TCRdb keeps only in-frame clones here, not all; method: immunoSEQ multiplex PCR. The data contain about 40,000 clones, more than 90% of them seen just once; the ten biggest clones take up approximately 13%. The clonotype comes from a female donor with multiple sclerosis, enrolled in a pregnancy study. This sample comprised CD8+ T cells from peripheral blood mononuclear cells, obtained in the first trimester of pregnancy. The V call is TRBV27, the J call TRBJ1-1; the match to TRBD1 covers 8 bases. The CDR3 DNA is TGTGCCAGCAAAATGGACAGGGCGATTTTCACTGAAGCTTTCTTT. This encodes CASKMDRAIFTEAFF.